This T cell receptor beta chain was captured by sequencing in a study of early T cells in non-severe SARS-CoV-2 infection. The sample holds many counts of this clonotype. Trimming removed 3 bases from V and 1 base from J, with 7 bases in between. The CDR3 extends over 14 amino acids. Per the germline V gene, CDR1 is SGDLS and CDR2 is YYNGEE. One entry per CDR3 protein results from TCRdb running MiXCR on the 5' RACE reads. The table includes roughly 70,000 distinct CDR3 sequences, roughly an eighth detected once. This TCR was recovered from an adult who was a healthcare worker with PCR-confirmed SARS-CoV-2 infection or an uninfected control (not recorded which). Sequences were obtained from whole blood. The J gene is TRBJ2-2, the V gene TRBV9; D not resolved. The DNA of the CDR3 is TGTGCCAGCAGCGGGGCCGTGAACACCGGGGAGCTGTTTTTT. Its translation is CASSGAVNTGELFF.